Following are 27 T cell receptor beta chains from one sample sequenced in a study of blood T cell repertoires in COVID-19. Profiled with immunoSEQ multiplex PCR; TCRdb holds only in-frame clones, not every one. Among approximately 150,000 clones listed, 80% to 85% were seen once. The sample consisted of peripheral blood. These receptors were obtained from a human donor in a cohort sampled during active COVID-19.

CDR3 residues: CASSQVRSTGELFF. The CDR3 coding sequence is TGCGCCAGCAGCCAGGTGCGGAGCACCGGGGAGCTGTTTTTT. This rearrangement joins TRBV4-3 to TRBJ2-2; D remains ambiguous. The CDR3 runs to 14 residues. Per germline, CDR1 LGHNA and CDR2 YSLEER. Trimming pared 3 bases from V and 4 bases from J, leaving 9 bases between.

This rearrangement joins TRBV12-3 or TRBV12-4 to TRBJ2-2; D unclear. The length of the CDR3 is 12 residues. The V and J ends lost 8 bases and 6 bases respectively, with 10 bases between them. The CDR3 is CASYVVAGELFF. DNA of the CDR3: TGTGCCAGCTACGTAGTGGCCGGGGAGCTGTTTTTT.

The CDR3 coding sequence is TGTGCCAGCAGCCTCCCTTTGATCGGAGGGTTAGCCACTGAAGCTTTCTTT. Translated, it gives CASSLPLIGGLATEAFF. This rearrangement joins TRBV11-2 to TRBJ1-1; D gene uncertain. CDR1 is SGHAT and CDR2 is FQNNGV in the germline V gene. Trimming removed 5 bases from V and 4 bases from J, with 23 bases in between. This CDR3 is built from 17 residues.

The V gene is TRBV6-4, the J gene TRBJ1-2, with TRBD1 matching 11 bases. The germline gives CDR1 MRHNA, CDR2 SNTAGT. CDR3 length: 14 amino acids. With V trimmed by 6 bases and J by 5 bases, 5 bases remained unmatched. Here the CDR3 reads CASSAGTGGYGYTF. The DNA of the CDR3 is TGTGCCAGCAGCGCCGGGACAGGGGGTTATGGCTACACCTTC.

The chain links TRBV28 to TRBJ2-7, with 7 bases identical to TRBD2. The CDR3 length is 15 residues. The ends lost 3 bases at V and 0 bases at J; junction bases unmatched: 5. Per the germline V gene, CDR1 is MDHEN and CDR2 is SYDVKM. The CDR3 DNA reads as TGTGCCAGCAGTTTTGGGAGGGTAAGCTCCTACGAGCAGTACTTC. Protein sequence: CASSFGRVSSYEQYF.

The chain carries TRBV9 and TRBJ2-7; TRBD1 aligns across 7 bases. Per the germline V gene, CDR1 is SGDLS and CDR2 is YYNGEE. V dropped 0 bases and J dropped 5; count of bases not matched to a gene: 2. The CDR3 covers 13 residues. CDR3 sequence reads: CASSVGDSHEQYF. The CDR3, as DNA: TGTGCCAGCAGCGTAGGGGACAGCCACGAGCAGTACTTC.

On this clone: The sample contains more than one DNA sequence encoding this CDR3. The chain uses TRBV4-3 and TRBJ1-4; TRBD1 is a possible D gene (6 bases). This CDR3 spans 15 amino acids. The V gene lost 2 bases and the J gene lost 2 bases, with 9 bases spanning the gap. Germline-derived CDR1 and CDR2 are LGHNA and YSLEER. The CDR3 region has the DNA TGCGCCAGCAGCCAACGGACAGCGACTAATGAAAAACTGTTTTTT. Protein: CASSQRTATNEKLFF.

The genes are TRBV10-3 and TRBJ2-7, with TRBD1 matching 10 bases. This CDR3 contains 14 residues. Germline lookup yields CDR1 ENHRY and CDR2 SYGVKD. With V trimmed by 6 bases and J by 7 bases, 9 bases remained unmatched. The CDR3 DNA reads as TGTGCCATCAGAGAAACCGGGACAGGGGAGGAGCAGTACTTC. Translated, it gives CAIRETGTGEEQYF.

The chain couples TRBV19 to TRBJ1-5, with 9 bases matching TRBD1. The germline V gene encodes CDR1 LNHDA and CDR2 SQIVND (reference sequence). The CDR3 spans 16 residues. Losses at the gene ends were 3 bases for V and 4 bases for J; bases not matched to a gene: 7. Here the CDR3 DNA reads TGTGCCAGTAGTATCCTCGACAGGGGGGCGAATCAGCCCCAGCATTTT. Protein product: CASSILDRGANQPQHF.

The chain uses TRBV29-1 and TRBJ2-3; D possibly corresponds to TRBD1 (6 bases). The germline V and J ends were trimmed by 6 bases and 2 bases, with 15 bases remaining between them. The CDR3 has 14 residues. Per the germline V gene, CDR1 is SQVTM and CDR2 is ANQGSEA. As DNA, the CDR3 is TGCAGCGTCCACAACAGACAGGTCACAGATACGCAGTATTTT. Translating gives CSVHNRQVTDTQYF.

V usage is TRBV4-1 and J usage is TRBJ2-1, with 7 bases matching TRBD2. The V gene's germline CDR1 is MGHRA and CDR2 YSYEKL. The CDR3 covers 15 residues. V gave up 5 bases and J gave up 4 bases; unmatched junction bases: 8. The CDR3 bases are TGCGCCAGCAGCATTGGCCTAGCGGAATACAATGAGCAGTTCTTC. Translation: CASSIGLAEYNEQFF.

This clone was seen a few times. The V and J genes are TRBV19 and TRBJ2-5, with D possibly being TRBD2 (6 bases). The CDR3 is made up of 13 amino acids. Trimming left V 5 bases short and J 2 bases short, with 9 bases between. Germline V gene data show CDR1 as LNHDA and CDR2 as SQIVND (reference sequence). The CDR3 DNA is TGTGCCAGTAGTTGGGCGGGACAAGAGACCCAGTACTTC. Translated: CASSWAGQETQYF.

This clone appeared a single time. The chain is built from TRBV28 and TRBJ2-1; 11 nucleotides align to TRBD2. The germline V gene encodes CDR1 MDHEN and CDR2 SYDVKM. The ends lost 5 bases at V and 4 bases at J; junction bases unmatched: 7. This CDR3 is 16 amino acids long. The CDR3 protein is CASSPPGLAGYNEQFF. The CDR3 coding sequence is TGTGCCAGCAGTCCTCCCGGACTAGCGGGTTACAATGAGCAGTTCTTC.

This clone was seen only a few times. The chain has TRBV6-5 and TRBJ2-3; a possible D gene is TRBD2 (5 bases). Germline lookup yields CDR1 MNHEY and CDR2 SVGAGI. The V end lost 3 bases, the J end lost 5 bases, and 9 bases lay between the germline ends. The CDR3 runs to 13 residues. This chain's CDR3 is CASSYEGLDTQYF. The CDR3 DNA sequence: TGTGCCAGCAGTTATGAGGGATTAGATACGCAGTATTTT.

CDR3 coding DNA: TGCGCCAGCAGCCAAGGTGCGGGGGGTAAGCGGATACAAGAGACCCAGTACTTC. Translation gives CASSQGAGGKRIQETQYF. This sequence joins TRBV4-1 and TRBJ2-5; 8 bases are a match to TRBD2. Germline CDR1 reads MGHRA; CDR2 reads YSYEKL. V shed 1 base, J shed 2 bases, and the junction held 12 bases outside the gene matches. The CDR3 has 18 amino acids.

Comments on this clone: Other DNA sequences from this sample encode an identical CDR3 as well. This rearrangement joins TRBV2 to TRBJ1-2; D gene ambiguous. This CDR3 comprises 12 residues. V was clipped by 1 base and J by 4 bases, with 4 bases between them. In germline, CDR1 is SNHLY, CDR2 FYNNEI. The CDR3 nucleotides read TGTGCCAGCAGTGAAGACAGCTATGGCTACACCTTC. It codes for CASSEDSYGYTF.

V gene TRBV7-2 combines with J gene TRBJ2-7; 8 nucleotides align to TRBD1. Per germline, CDR1 SGHTA and CDR2 FQGNSA. The junction had 13 bases not matched to a gene; V was cut back by 1 base and J by 5 bases. The CDR3 totals 17 residues. CDR3 nucleotides: TGTGCCAGCAGCTTAGTGGGGGCTAGGACAGGGACCCACGAGCAGTACTTC. The encoded protein is CASSLVGARTGTHEQYF.

V usage is TRBV27 and J usage is TRBJ2-6; possibly TRBD2 for D (6 bases). With 5 bases removed from V and 0 bases from J, the gap between germline ends came to 20 bases. Germline V lookup: CDR1 MNHEY, CDR2 SMNVEV (reference sequence). This CDR3 region has 19 residues. CDR3 loop: CASSPRGPGLFSGANVLTF. Here the CDR3 DNA reads TGTGCCAGCAGTCCCCGAGGTCCGGGACTCTTCTCTGGGGCCAACGTCCTGACTTTC.

This clone was picked up a small number of times. V is TRBV2 and J is TRBJ1-1; D not resolved. The CDR3 runs to 12 residues. The V and J ends lost 7 bases and 0 bases respectively, with 6 bases between them. The V gene's germline CDR1 is SNHLY and CDR2 FYNNEI. In nucleotides, the CDR3 is TGTGCCAGCAAAGACATGAACACTGAAGCTTTCTTT. As protein: CASKDMNTEAFF.

The chain couples TRBV4-1 to TRBJ2-5; 11 bases agree with TRBD1. J lost 4 bases, V lost 3 bases, and 7 bases had no gene match. The CDR3 contains 16 residues. The germline V gene has CDR1 MGHRA and CDR2 YSYEKL. CDR3: CASSQGPGQGGETQYF. In DNA form, the CDR3 reads TGCGCCAGCAGCCAGGGCCCGGGACAGGGGGGAGAGACCCAGTACTTC.

The rearrangement uses TRBV19 and TRBJ2-2, with 9 bases identical to TRBD1. The length of the CDR3 is 16 residues. Germline trimming cut 3 bases from V and 5 bases from J; bases unmatched to any gene: 7. Per germline, CDR1 LNHDA and CDR2 SQIVND (reference sequence). CDR3 coding DNA: TGTGCCAGTAGTATCAAGGGGACAGGGATTACCGGGGAGCTGTTTTTT. Residues: CASSIKGTGITGELFF.

This clone was seen a handful of times. The chain uses TRBV24-1 and TRBJ1-2; possible D gene TRBD1, 6 bases. The germline V gene encodes CDR1 KGHDR and CDR2 SFDVKD. V gave up 2 bases and J gave up 0 bases, with 15 bases separating them. The CDR3 has 17 amino acids. CDR3 nucleotide sequence: TGTGCCACCAGTGATTCCCGAACAGGGAGAGCTAACTATGGCTACACCTTC. The encoded protein is CATSDSRTGRANYGYTF.

The J gene is TRBJ2-7, the V gene TRBV6-5, with 9 bases matching TRBD1. V shed 4 bases and J 6 bases; nucleotides not matched to a gene: 7. Germline assignment: CDR1 MNHEY and CDR2 SVGAGI. CDR3 size: 14 residues. The CDR3, as DNA: TGTGCCAGCAGTTTCGACAGGGGGACTCGCGAGCAGTACTTC. It is translated as CASSFDRGTREQYF.

This clone was picked up a small number of times. This sequence joins TRBV19 and TRBJ1-6; no firm D call. Trimming pared 7 bases from V and 6 bases from J, leaving 16 bases between. The CDR3 runs to 15 residues. The germline CDR1 and CDR2 sequences are LNHDA and SQIVND (reference sequence). As DNA, the CDR3 is TGTGCCAGTAACGGAGGACGCCCTGGTAATTCACCCCTCCACTTT. Translating it yields CASNGGRPGNSPLHF.

The V gene is TRBV24-1, the J gene TRBJ2-2, with a tentative D call TRBD2 (6 bases). CDR3 size: 15 residues. The germline CDR1 and CDR2 sequences are KGHDR and SFDVKD. Trimming cost V 10 bases and J 5 bases, with 19 bases left between them. The chain's CDR3 is CATSDWPGRTGELFF. CDR3 coding DNA: TGTGCCACTTCCGACTGGCCAGGGAGGACCGGGGAGCTGTTTTTT.

The chain carries TRBV3-1 (or the pseudogene TRBV3-2) and TRBJ2-2; D not resolved. The CDR3 covers 13 residues. The germline CDR1 and CDR2 sequences are LGHDT and YNNKEL (reference sequence). V was clipped by 1 base and J by 5 bases, with 5 bases between them. The CDR3 reads CASSQVQTGELFF. The CDR3 DNA is TGTGCCAGCAGCCAAGTTCAGACCGGGGAGCTGTTTTTT.

V and J are TRBV6-5 and TRBJ1-4, with D possibly matching TRBD1 (6 bases). Germline V gene data show CDR1 as MNHEY and CDR2 as SVGAGI. The CDR3 covers 15 residues. V gave up 0 bases and J gave up 7 bases, with 12 bases separating them. CDR3: CASSYSGARLEKLFF. The CDR3 nucleotides read TGTGCCAGCAGTTACTCGGGGGCCCGGCTTGAAAAACTGTTTTTT.